The rows below give T cell receptor beta chains drawn from one sample of a study of T cell responses to AZD1222 COVID-19 vaccine. Sequencing used immunoSEQ multiplex PCR; TCRdb keeps in-frame clones, though not all of them. This table holds about 150,000 clones, less than 90% found once. The sequencing used peripheral blood, collected on day 0 of AZD1222 vaccination. All receptors come from an adult in good health. CDR3s include the opening cysteine and the closing phenylalanine or tryptophan. Each record gives: clone size, D gene, CDR3 length, J gene, V gene, CDR3 DNA, CDR3 protein. D genes are given only for firm matches. Clone size is shown for a subset of rows, as once, few, many or a class of expanded clone.

once,.,14,TRBJ2-2,TRBV9,TGTGCCAGCAGCGTAGGGATCCTCACCGGGGAGCTGTTTTTT,CASSVGILTGELFF
.,TRBD1,19,TRBJ1-4,TRBV4-2,TGTGCCAGCAGCCAAGGGGGACAGGGGGCGCGGGGTTTAGATGAAAAACTGTTTTTT,CASSQGGQGARGLDEKLFF
.,TRBD2,18,TRBJ2-5,TRBV11-3,TGTGCCAGCAGCTTATTCGTCGGACTAGCGGGGGGGCAAGAGACCCAGTACTTC,CASSLFVGLAGGQETQYF
.,.,15,TRBJ2-7,TRBV7-8,TGTGCCAGCAGCTTAGACTGGGGCCGAGCTCGGGAGCAGTACTTC,CASSLDWGRAREQYF
.,.,14,TRBJ1-3,TRBV9,TGTGCCAGCAGCGTAGATCATCAAGGAAACACCATATATTTT,CASSVDHQGNTIYF
.,.,18,TRBJ2-3,TRBV12-2,TGTGCAAGTCGCTTAGCGCCAAGGACTAGCGGGGGCACAGATACGCAGTATTTT,CASRLAPRTSGGTDTQYF
.,.,19,TRBJ1-6,TRBV11-2,TGTGCCAGCAGCCCCCGCTCCTTATGGGGCCGGCGAATCTCTTCACCCCTCCACTTT,CASSPRSLWGRRISSPLHF
.,.,14,TRBJ1-4,TRBV4-3,TGCGCCAGCAGCCAAGAGTTGGTTGTCGAAAAACTGTTTTTT,CASSQELVVEKLFF
.,.,14,TRBJ1-1,TRBV7-8,TGTGCCAGCAGCTTAGGGACAGCCAACACTGAAGCTTTCTTT,CASSLGTANTEAFF
.,.,17,TRBJ1-5,TRBV19,TGTGCCAGTAGTATATTTGCGGGACGGAATAGCAATCAGCCCCAGCATTTT,CASSIFAGRNSNQPQHF
.,TRBD1,15,TRBJ2-7,TRBV7-9,TGTGCCAGCAGCTTAGGACAGGGGATGTCCTACGAGCAGTACTTC,CASSLGQGMSYEQYF
once,TRBD2,17,TRBJ2-2,TRBV7-9,TGTGCCAGCAGACGACTACTCCCGGGACTACGGGGAGGGGAGCTGTTTTTT,CASRRLLPGLRGGELFF
.,.,14,TRBJ2-2,TRBV9,TGTGCCAGCAGCGTAAATAGTGTTGTCGGGGAGCTGTTTTTT,CASSVNSVVGELFF
.,.,13,TRBJ2-2,TRBV25-1,TGTGCCAGCAGCCGTTCTCCTACCGGGGAGCTGTTTTTT,CASSRSPTGELFF
.,TRBD1,18,TRBJ1-1,TRBV28,TGTGCCAGCAGTCCACCCCGGGACAGGGCGTCGGTGAACACTGAAGCTTTCTTT,CASSPPRDRASVNTEAFF
.,.,11,TRBJ2-5,TRBV20-1,TGCAGTGCGTCACGGGAAGAGACCCAGTACTTC,CSASREETQYF
.,.,15,TRBJ1-1,TRBV3-1/TRBV3-2,TGTGCCAGCAGCCAAGACCCTGGGCAGACCACTGAAGCTTTCTTT,CASSQDPGQTTEAFF
.,.,15,TRBJ1-3,TRBV6-5,TGTGCCAGCAGTTACTCGACAGGATCTGGAAACACCATATATTTT,CASSYSTGSGNTIYF